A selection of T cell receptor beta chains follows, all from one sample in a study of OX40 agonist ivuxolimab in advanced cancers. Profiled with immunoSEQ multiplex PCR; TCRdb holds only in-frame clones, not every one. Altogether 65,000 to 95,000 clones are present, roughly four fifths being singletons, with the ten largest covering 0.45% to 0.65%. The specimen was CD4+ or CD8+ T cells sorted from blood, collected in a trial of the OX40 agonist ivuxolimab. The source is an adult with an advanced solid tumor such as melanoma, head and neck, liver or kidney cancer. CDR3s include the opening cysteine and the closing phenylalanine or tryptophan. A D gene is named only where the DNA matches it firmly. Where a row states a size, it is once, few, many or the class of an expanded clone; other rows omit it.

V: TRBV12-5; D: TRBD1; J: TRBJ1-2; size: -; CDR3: CASGFQTGVRGYTF; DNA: TGTGCTAGTGGTTTCCAGACAGGGGTGAGAGGCTACACCTTC
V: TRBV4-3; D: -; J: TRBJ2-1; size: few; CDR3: CASSQDNEQFF; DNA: TGCGCCAGCAGCCAAGACAATGAGCAGTTCTTC
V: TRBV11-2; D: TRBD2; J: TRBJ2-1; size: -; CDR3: CASSSRGGGYEQFF; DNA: TGTGCCAGCAGCTCTCGGGGGGGCGGGTATGAGCAGTTCTTC
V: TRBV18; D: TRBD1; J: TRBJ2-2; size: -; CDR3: CASSPRNQGANTGELFF; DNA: TGTGCCAGCTCACCACGGAATCAGGGGGCGAACACCGGGGAGCTGTTTTTT
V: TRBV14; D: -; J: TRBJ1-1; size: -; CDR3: CASSSWTVAYTEAFF; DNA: TGTGCCAGCAGCAGTTGGACAGTTGCTTATACTGAAGCTTTCTTT
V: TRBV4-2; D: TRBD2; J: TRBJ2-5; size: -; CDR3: CASSQGASGSETQYF; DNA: TGTGCCAGCAGCCAAGGGGCTAGCGGGAGTGAGACCCAGTACTTC
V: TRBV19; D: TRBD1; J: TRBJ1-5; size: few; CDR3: CASSERQGRNQPQHF; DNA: TGTGCCAGTAGTGAGAGACAGGGACGCAATCAGCCCCAGCATTTT
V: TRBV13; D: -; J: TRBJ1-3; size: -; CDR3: CASSSQGGNTIYF; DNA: TGTGCCAGCTCCTCCCAGGGAGGAAACACCATATATTTT
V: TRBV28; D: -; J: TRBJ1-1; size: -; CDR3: CASSQRMNTEAFF; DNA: TGTGCCAGCAGTCAGAGGATGAACACTGAAGCTTTCTTT
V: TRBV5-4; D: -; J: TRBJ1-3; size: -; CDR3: CASSLGGPGVSGNTIYF; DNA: TGTGCCAGCAGCTTGGGAGGGCCGGGGGTCTCTGGAAACACCATATATTTT
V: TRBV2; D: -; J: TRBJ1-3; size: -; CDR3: CASSEAGAGHRRSGNTIYF; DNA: TGTGCCAGCAGTGAAGCGGGGGCAGGGCACCGCCGCTCTGGAAACACCATATATTTT
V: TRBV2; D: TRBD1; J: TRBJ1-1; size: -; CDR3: CASSGQGGLAEAFF; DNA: TGTGCCAGCAGTGGACAGGGAGGTCTGGCTGAAGCTTTCTTT
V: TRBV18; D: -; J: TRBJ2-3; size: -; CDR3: CASSPRVADTQYF; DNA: TGTGCCAGCTCTCCCCGAGTCGCAGATACGCAGTATTTT
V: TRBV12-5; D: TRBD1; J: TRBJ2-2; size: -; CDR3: CASGYRGGDTGELFF; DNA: TGTGCTAGTGGGTACAGGGGCGGCGACACCGGGGAGCTGTTTTTT
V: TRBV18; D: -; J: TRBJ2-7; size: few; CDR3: CASSPTNGADEQYF; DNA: TGTGCCAGCTCACCAACGAATGGGGCGGACGAGCAGTACTTC
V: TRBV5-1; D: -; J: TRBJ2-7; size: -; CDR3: CASSLEGMRYEQYF; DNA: TGCGCCAGCAGCTTGGAGGGGATGCGGTACGAGCAGTACTTC
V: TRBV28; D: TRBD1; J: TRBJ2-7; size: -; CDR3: CASSQQGRNEQYF; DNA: TGTGCCAGCAGTCAACAGGGGAGAAACGAGCAGTACTTC
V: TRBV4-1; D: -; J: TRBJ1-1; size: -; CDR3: CASSQGLRQENTEAFF; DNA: TGCGCCAGCAGCCAGGGCCTCAGACAGGAAAACACTGAAGCTTTCTTT
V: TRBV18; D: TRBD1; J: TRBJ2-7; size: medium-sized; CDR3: CASSPSLQTGLIPYEQYF; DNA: TGTGCCAGCTCACCATCCCTCCAGACAGGGCTTATTCCCTACGAGCAGTACTTC
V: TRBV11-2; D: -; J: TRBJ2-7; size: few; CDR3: CASSLSAGAGEQYF; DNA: TGTGCCAGCAGCTTATCCGCGGGGGCGGGAGAGCAGTACTTC
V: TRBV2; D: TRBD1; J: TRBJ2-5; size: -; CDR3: CASSEGGTVQETQYF; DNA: TGTGCCAGCAGTGAAGGAGGGACAGTCCAAGAGACCCAGTACTTC
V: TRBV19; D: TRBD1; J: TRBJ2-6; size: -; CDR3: CATKTGGRSGANVLTF; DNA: TGTGCCACCAAGACAGGGGGGCGCTCTGGGGCCAACGTCCTGACTTTC
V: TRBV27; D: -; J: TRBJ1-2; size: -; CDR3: CASSPTPGRGVNGYTF; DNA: TGTGCCAGCAGTCCAACTCCGGGGCGGGGAGTAAATGGCTACACCTTC
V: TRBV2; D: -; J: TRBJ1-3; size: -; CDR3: CASGASGNTIYF; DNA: TGTGCCAGCGGAGCGTCCGGAAACACCATATATTTT
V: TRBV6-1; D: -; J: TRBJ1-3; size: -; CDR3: CASSEVVAGNTIYF; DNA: TGTGCCAGCAGTGAAGTGGTCGCTGGAAACACCATATATTTT
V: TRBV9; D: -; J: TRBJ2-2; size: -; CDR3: CASSTTPSLTGELFF; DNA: TGTGCCAGCAGCACCACACCTTCCCTAACCGGGGAGCTGTTTTTT
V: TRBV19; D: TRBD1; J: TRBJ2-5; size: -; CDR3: CASSTWTGTSQETQYF; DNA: TGTGCCAGTAGTACCTGGACAGGGACAAGCCAAGAGACCCAGTACTTC
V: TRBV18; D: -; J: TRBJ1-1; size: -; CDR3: CASSPGGTLLEAFF; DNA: TGTGCCAGCTCACCCGGGGGGACCCTGTTGGAAGCTTTCTTT
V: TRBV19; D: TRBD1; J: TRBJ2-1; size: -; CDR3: CASKDRVKDNEQFF; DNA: TGTGCCAGTAAGGACAGGGTGAAGGACAATGAGCAGTTCTTC
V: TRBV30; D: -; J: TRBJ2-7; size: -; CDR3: CAWSLRYEQYF; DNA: TGTGCCTGGAGTTTACGGTACGAGCAGTACTTC
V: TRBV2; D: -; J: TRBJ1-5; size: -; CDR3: CASSARVLRPQHF; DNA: TGTGCCAGCAGCGCCCGGGTTCTAAGGCCCCAGCATTTT
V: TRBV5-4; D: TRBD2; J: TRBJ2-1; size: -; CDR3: CASSPEGTSGRGEQFF; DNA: TGTGCCAGCAGCCCGGAGGGGACTAGCGGGAGAGGAGAGCAGTTCTTC
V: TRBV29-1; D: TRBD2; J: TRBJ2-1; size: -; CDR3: CSAVSGGAYNEQFF; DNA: TGCAGCGCCGTTAGCGGGGGGGCTTACAATGAGCAGTTCTTC
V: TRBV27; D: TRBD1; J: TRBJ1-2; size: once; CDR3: CASSAWDSRDYGYTF; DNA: TGTGCCAGCAGTGCTTGGGACAGTCGTGACTATGGCTACACCTTC
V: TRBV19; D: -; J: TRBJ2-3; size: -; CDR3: CASSTLSTDTQYF; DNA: TGTGCCAGTAGTACCCTCAGCACAGATACGCAGTATTTT
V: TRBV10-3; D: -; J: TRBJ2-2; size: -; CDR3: CAISELAPNTGELFF; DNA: TGTGCCATCAGTGAGCTAGCCCCGAACACCGGGGAGCTGTTTTTT
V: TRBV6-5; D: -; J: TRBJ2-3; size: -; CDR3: CASSYSSARGTDTQYF; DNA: TGTGCCAGCAGTTACTCCTCCGCCCGTGGGACAGATACGCAGTATTTT
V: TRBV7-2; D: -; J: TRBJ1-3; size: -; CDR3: CASSLDPGPSGNTIYF; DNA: TGTGCCAGCAGCTTAGATCCAGGGCCTTCTGGAAACACCATATATTTT
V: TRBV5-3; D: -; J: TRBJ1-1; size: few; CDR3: CARSRRLFCTEAFF; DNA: TGTGCCAGAAGCCGTCGACTATTCTGTACTGAAGCTTTCTTT
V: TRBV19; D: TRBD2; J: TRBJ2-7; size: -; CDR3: CASSTRGSGNHEQYF; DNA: TGTGCCAGTAGTACCCGGGGTAGCGGGAACCACGAGCAGTACTTC
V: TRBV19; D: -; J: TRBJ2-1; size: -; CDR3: CASSINGQATIPGFF; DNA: TGTGCCAGTAGTATCAATGGGCAGGCTACGATTCCGGGCTTCTTC
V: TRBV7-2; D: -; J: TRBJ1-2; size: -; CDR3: CASSRQADLYGYTF; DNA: TGTGCCAGCAGCCGACAGGCGGACCTCTATGGCTACACCTTC
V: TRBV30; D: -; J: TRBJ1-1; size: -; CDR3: CAWSVPGRNTEAFF; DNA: TGTGCCTGGAGTGTACCAGGCCGGAACACTGAAGCTTTCTTT
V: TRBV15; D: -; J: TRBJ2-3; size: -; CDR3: CATSRGVASSTDTQYF; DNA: TGTGCCACCAGCAGAGGAGTGGCTTCTAGCACAGATACGCAGTATTTT
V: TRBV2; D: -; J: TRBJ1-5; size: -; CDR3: CASAGSNQPQHF; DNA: TGTGCCAGCGCCGGGAGCAATCAGCCCCAGCATTTT
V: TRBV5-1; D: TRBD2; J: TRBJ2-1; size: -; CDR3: CASSFTSGSNEQFF; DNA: TGCGCCAGCAGCTTCACTAGCGGGAGCAATGAGCAGTTCTTC
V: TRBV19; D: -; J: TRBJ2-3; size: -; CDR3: CASSMSTGMGTDTQYF; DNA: TGTGCCAGTAGTATGTCCACAGGGATGGGCACAGATACGCAGTATTTT
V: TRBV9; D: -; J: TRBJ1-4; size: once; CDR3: CASSARTATNEKLFF; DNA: TGTGCCAGCAGCGCACGGACGGCAACTAATGAAAAACTGTTTTTT
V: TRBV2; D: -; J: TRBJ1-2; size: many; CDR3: CASSLLPNYGYTF; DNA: TGTGCCAGCAGTCTACTCCCAAACTATGGCTACACCTTC
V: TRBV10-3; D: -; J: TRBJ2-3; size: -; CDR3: CAISEPRTDTQYF; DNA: TGTGCCATCAGTGAGCCCCGGACAGATACGCAGTATTTT
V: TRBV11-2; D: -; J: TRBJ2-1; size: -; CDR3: CASSPRTLWEQFF; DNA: TGTGCCAGCAGCCCCCGGACCTTGTGGGAGCAGTTCTTC
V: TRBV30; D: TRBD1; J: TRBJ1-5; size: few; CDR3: CAWGGQGNQPQHF; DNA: TGTGCCTGGGGGGGACAGGGCAATCAGCCCCAGCATTTT
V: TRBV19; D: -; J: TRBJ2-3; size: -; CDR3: CASSEGSLGTDTQYF; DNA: TGTGCCAGTAGTGAGGGATCGCTCGGCACAGATACGCAGTATTTT
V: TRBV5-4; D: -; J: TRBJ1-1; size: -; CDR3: CASSQDSTSREAFF; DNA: TGTGCCAGCAGCCAAGATTCGACAAGCCGTGAAGCTTTCTTT
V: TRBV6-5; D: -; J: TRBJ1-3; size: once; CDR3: CASSAGGLGNTIYF; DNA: TGTGCCAGTTCGGCGGGGGGGCTCGGAAACACCATATATTTT
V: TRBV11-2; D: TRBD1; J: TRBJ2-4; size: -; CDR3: CASSKARGQGDIQYF; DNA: TGTGCCAGCAGCAAGGCACGTGGACAGGGCGACATTCAGTACTTC